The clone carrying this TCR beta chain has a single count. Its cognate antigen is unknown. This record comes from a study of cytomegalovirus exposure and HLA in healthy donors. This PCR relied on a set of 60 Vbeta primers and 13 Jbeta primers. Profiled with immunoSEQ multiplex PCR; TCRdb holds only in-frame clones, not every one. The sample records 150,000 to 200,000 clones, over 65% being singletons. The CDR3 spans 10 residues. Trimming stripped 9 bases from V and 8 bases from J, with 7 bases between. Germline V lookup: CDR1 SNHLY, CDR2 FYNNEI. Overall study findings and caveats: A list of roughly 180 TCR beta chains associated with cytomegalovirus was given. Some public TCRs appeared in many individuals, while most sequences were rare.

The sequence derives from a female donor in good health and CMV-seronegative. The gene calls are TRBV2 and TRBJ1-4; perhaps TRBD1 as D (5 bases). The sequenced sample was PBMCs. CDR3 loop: CASRGEKLFF. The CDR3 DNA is TGTGCCAGTCGGGGGGAAAAACTGTTTTTT.